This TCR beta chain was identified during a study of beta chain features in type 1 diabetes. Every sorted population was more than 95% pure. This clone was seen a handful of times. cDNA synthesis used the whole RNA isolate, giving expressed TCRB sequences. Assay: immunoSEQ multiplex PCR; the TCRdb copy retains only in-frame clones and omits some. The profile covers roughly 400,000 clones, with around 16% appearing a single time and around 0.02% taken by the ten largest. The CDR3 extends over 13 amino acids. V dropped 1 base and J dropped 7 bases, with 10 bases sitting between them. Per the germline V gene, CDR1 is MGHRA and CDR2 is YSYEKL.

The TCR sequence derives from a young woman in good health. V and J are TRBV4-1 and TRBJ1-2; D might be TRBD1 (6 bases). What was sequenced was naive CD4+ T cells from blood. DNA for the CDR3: TGCGCCAGCAGCCAAGGGCAGGGGCGTGGCTACACCTTC. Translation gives CASSQGQGRGYTF.